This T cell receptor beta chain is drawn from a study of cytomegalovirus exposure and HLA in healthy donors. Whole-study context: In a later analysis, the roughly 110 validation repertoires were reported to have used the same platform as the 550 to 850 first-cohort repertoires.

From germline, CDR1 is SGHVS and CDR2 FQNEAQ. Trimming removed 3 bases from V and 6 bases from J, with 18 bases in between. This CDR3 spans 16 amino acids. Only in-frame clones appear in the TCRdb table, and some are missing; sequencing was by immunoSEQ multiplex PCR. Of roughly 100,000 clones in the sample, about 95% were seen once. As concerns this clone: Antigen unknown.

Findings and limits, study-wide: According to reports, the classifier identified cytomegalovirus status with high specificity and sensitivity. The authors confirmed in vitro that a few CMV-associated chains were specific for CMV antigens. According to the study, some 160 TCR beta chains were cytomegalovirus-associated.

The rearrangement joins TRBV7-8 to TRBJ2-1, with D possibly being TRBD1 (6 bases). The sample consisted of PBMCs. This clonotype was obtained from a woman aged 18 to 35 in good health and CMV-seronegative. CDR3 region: CASSFSTGLLGNEQFF. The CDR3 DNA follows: TGTGCCAGCAGCTTCTCGACAGGATTATTAGGCAATGAGCAGTTCTTC.